A selection of T cell receptor beta chains follows, all from one sample in a study of T cell responses to AZD1222 COVID-19 vaccine. TCRdb's table, derived via immunoSEQ multiplex PCR, lists solely in-frame clones and lacks some. Of 35,000 to 45,000 clones listed, around three quarters are singletons. This sample comprised peripheral blood, obtained on day 0 of AZD1222 vaccination. Receptor source: an adult in good health. CDR3s include the opening cysteine and the closing phenylalanine or tryptophan. D genes are given only for firm matches. Only part of the rows carry a size: once, few, many, or a class if the clone is expanded.

TRBD2,TRBV3-1/TRBV3-2,-,TRBJ2-7,CASSQDRSRGASYEQYF,TGTGCCAGCAGCCAAGATCGCTCGCGGGGGGCCTCCTACGAGCAGTACTTC
-,TRBV6-5,few,TRBJ1-1,CASSYQRGLRTEAFF,TGTGCCAGCAGTTACCAGCGGGGGTTGAGAACTGAAGCTTTCTTT
TRBD2,TRBV7-2,-,TRBJ2-2,CASSPAGGGTGELFF,TGTGCCAGCAGCCCGGCGGGGGGCGGCACCGGGGAGCTGTTTTTT
-,TRBV19,once,TRBJ1-5,CASSIVQANQPQHF,TGTGCCAGTAGTATTGTTCAGGCCAATCAGCCCCAGCATTTT
TRBD2,TRBV7-8,few,TRBJ2-2,CASSWIVAGEYTGELFF,TGTGCCAGCAGCTGGATTGTAGCGGGGGAGTACACCGGGGAGCTGTTTTTT
-,TRBV10-3,-,TRBJ1-2,CAISERTETYGYTF,TGTGCCATCAGTGAGAGAACGGAGACCTATGGCTACACCTTC
TRBD1,TRBV6-1,-,TRBJ1-2,CASSEPGQESRGYTF,TGTGCCAGCAGTGAGCCGGGACAGGAATCTCGGGGCTACACCTTC
-,TRBV28,-,TRBJ1-5,CAGGGNQPQHF,TGTGCCGGCGGGGGCAATCAGCCCCAGCATTTT
-,TRBV28,-,TRBJ2-1,CASSRRGGGTYNEQFF,TGTGCCAGCAGCAGGAGGGGAGGGGGCACCTACAATGAGCAGTTCTTC
-,TRBV7-3,-,TRBJ2-2,CASSSPNTGELFF,TGTGCCAGCAGCTCCCCGAACACCGGGGAGCTGTTTTTT
TRBD1,TRBV6-1,-,TRBJ1-1,CASSERGNRGNTEAFF,TGTGCCAGCAGTGAAAGGGGGAACAGGGGGAACACTGAAGCTTTCTTT
TRBD1,TRBV3-1/TRBV3-2,-,TRBJ2-5,CASSQDVGTGGNQYF,TGTGCCAGCAGCCAAGATGTCGGAACAGGGGGGAACCAGTACTTC
TRBD1,TRBV10-3,once,TRBJ1-1,CAIRGTGFNTEAFF,TGTGCCATCAGGGGGACAGGATTTAACACTGAAGCTTTCTTT
-,TRBV5-6,-,TRBJ1-2,CASSLASGARGGYTF,TGTGCCAGCAGCTTGGCCTCTGGGGCCCGGGGTGGCTACACCTTC
TRBD1,TRBV28,-,TRBJ1-3,CASSFGTGGSHWRNTIYF,TGTGCCAGCAGTTTTGGGACAGGGGGCTCCCACTGGCGAAACACCATATATTTT
TRBD2,TRBV7-2,few,TRBJ2-5,CASSLGTSGGQGETQYF,TGTGCCAGCAGCTTAGGGACTAGCGGGGGGCAGGGGGAGACCCAGTACTTC
-,TRBV7-2,-,TRBJ1-5,CASSLRVDQPQHF,TGTGCCAGCAGCTTAAGGGTTGATCAGCCCCAGCATTTT
TRBD1,TRBV6-2/TRBV6-3,-,TRBJ2-2,CASSFTTGAGELFF,TGTGCCAGCAGTTTCACGACAGGGGCCGGGGAGCTGTTTTTT
-,TRBV7-2,-,TRBJ1-2,CASSLARTPGGGYTF,TGTGCCAGCAGCTTAGCAAGGACCCCGGGGGGAGGCTACACCTTC
-,TRBV19,-,TRBJ2-3,CASRSGPDTQYF,TGTGCCAGTAGGTCTGGCCCAGATACGCAGTATTTT
-,TRBV2,once,TRBJ2-3,CASSEAQYTDTQYF,TGTGCCAGCAGTGAAGCGCAGTACACAGATACGCAGTATTTT
-,TRBV24-1,-,TRBJ1-2,CATSDGEGVAGYTF,TGTGCCACCAGTGATGGTGAAGGAGTAGCTGGCTACACCTTC
-,TRBV5-4,-,TRBJ2-2,CASHNAGTTGELFF,TGTGCCAGCCACAACGCAGGGACCACCGGGGAGCTGTTTTTT
TRBD2,TRBV3-1/TRBV3-2,once,TRBJ2-3,CASSSRGSGEYGGQYF,TGTGCCAGCAGCTCCCGGGGTAGCGGGGAGTACGGGGGGCAGTATTTT
-,TRBV10-1,-,TRBJ1-5,CASSEAPTQPQHF,TGCGCCAGCAGTGAGGCCCCGACTCAGCCCCAGCATTTT
TRBD2,TRBV6-2/TRBV6-3,once,TRBJ2-7,CASSSPRLAGEPGGNF,TGTGCCAGCAGTTCTCCGCGACTAGCGGGGGAGCCGGGCGGGAACTTC
-,TRBV6-1,-,TRBJ1-5,CASSEEFTPGGQPQHF,TGTGCCAGCAGTGAAGAGTTCACCCCCGGTGGTCAGCCCCAGCATTTT
TRBD1,TRBV6-5,-,TRBJ2-7,CASSTGGMNEQYF,TGTGCCAGCAGTACAGGGGGGATGAACGAGCAGTACTTC
-,TRBV27,-,TRBJ2-5,CASSLSGETQYF,TGTGCCAGCAGTTTATCGGGGGAGACCCAGTACTTC
-,TRBV25-1,-,TRBJ1-1,CASSENRNTEAFF,TGTGCCAGCAGTGAAAATCGGAACACTGAAGCTTTCTTT
-,TRBV5-1,-,TRBJ2-3,CASSGQVADTQYF,TGCGCCAGCAGCGGGCAGGTGGCAGATACGCAGTATTTT
-,TRBV29-1,-,TRBJ1-2,CSVVQVSNYGYTF,TGCAGCGTTGTGCAGGTTTCTAACTATGGCTACACCTTC
-,TRBV6-1,-,TRBJ2-3,CASSEVDRITDTQYF,TGTGCCAGCAGTGAAGTAGACAGGATCACAGATACGCAGTATTTT